Listed here are 27 T cell receptor beta chains from one sample, sequenced in a study of graft-versus-host responses after intestinal transplantation. Sequencing was performed with immunoSEQ multiplex PCR; in TCRdb, only in-frame clones are kept and a portion is missing. The sample records around 38,000 clones, 80% to 85% being singletons. The sample here was PBMCs, taken 1070 days after transplant. These receptors came from a human patient who received an intestinal transplant, so some T cells may come from the graft donor.

A single count supports this clone. V usage is TRBV4-2 and J usage is TRBJ2-7, with D perhaps TRBD2 (7 bases). The CDR3 covers 17 residues. The germline V and J ends were trimmed by 1 base and 5 bases, with 21 bases remaining between them. Germline CDR1 reads LGHNA; CDR2 reads YNFKEQ. CDR3 loop: CASSQAAFRERDNEQYF. DNA of the CDR3: TGTGCCAGCAGCCAAGCGGCGTTTCGTGAGCGGGACAACGAGCAGTACTTC.

The rearrangement uses TRBV2 and TRBJ1-3; D is ambiguous. The ends were cut back, 8 bases at V and 2 bases at J, with 10 bases in the middle. There are 13 residues in the CDR3. Germline V gene lookup returns CDR1 SNHLY and CDR2 FYNNEI. The DNA for the CDR3 is TGTGCCAGCGTCCTAGCCACTGGAAACACCATATATTTT. Protein sequence: CASVLATGNTIYF.

The gene calls are TRBV28 and TRBJ1-1; TRBD1 might be the D (5 bases). V was shortened by 3 bases and J by 3 bases, with 14 bases between the two germline ends. Germline V gene sequence: CDR1 MDHEN, CDR2 SYDVKM. The CDR3 sequence is 15 residues long. CDR3 coding DNA: TGTGCCAGCAGTTTGGTTGCAGGGCTTCACACTGAAGCTTTCTTT. Translated, it gives CASSLVAGLHTEAFF.

The V gene is TRBV7-2, the J gene TRBJ2-3; D unresolved. Germline CDR1 and CDR2: SGHTA and FQGNSA. This CDR3 contains 12 residues. V was shortened by 5 bases and J by 6 bases, with 9 bases between the two germline ends. CDR3 sequence reads: CASSLRWDTQYF. For the CDR3, the DNA is TGTGCCAGCAGCCTACGTTGGGATACGCAGTATTTT.

The chain employs TRBV10-2 and TRBJ2-7; 10 positions agree with TRBD1. V was clipped by 9 bases and J by 2 bases; unmatched bases: 10. This CDR3 has 15 amino acids. The germline V gene encodes CDR1 WSHSY and CDR2 SAAADI. The chain's CDR3 is CAREPGQGNPYEQYF. The CDR3 DNA follows: TGCGCCAGAGAACCGGGACAGGGGAACCCCTACGAGCAGTACTTC.

The chain carries TRBV5-6 and TRBJ1-1; D is perhaps TRBD1 (6 bases). The CDR3 is 17 amino acids. Germline CDR1 is SGHDT and CDR2 is YYEEEE. Trimming took 2 bases from V and 0 from J, leaving 17 bases between them. CDR3 sequence: CASSLIAGAGMNTEAFF. The CDR3 bases are TGTGCCAGCAGCTTAATCGCAGGGGCGGGTATGAACACTGAAGCTTTCTTT. Combining the CDR3 with reference TRBV5-6 and TRBJ1-1 gives the whole variable domain DAGVTQSPTHLIKTRGQQVTLRCSPKSGHDTVSWYQQALGQGPQFIFQYYEEEERQRGNFPDRFSGHQFPNYSSELNVNALLLGDSALYLCASSLIAGAGMNTEAFFGQGTRLTVV.

The chain uses TRBV10-2 and TRBJ2-3, with 7 bases matching TRBD2. The germline V gene encodes CDR1 WSHSY and CDR2 SAAADI. The CDR3 has 15 residues. Germline trimming cut 6 bases from V and 0 bases from J; bases unmatched to any gene: 6. CDR3 sequence: CASSQAGDSTDTQYF. CDR3 nucleotide sequence: TGCGCCAGCAGCCAGGCGGGAGATAGCACAGATACGCAGTATTTT.

V usage is TRBV27 and J usage is TRBJ2-7, with TRBD2 as a possible D gene (6 bases). The CDR3 covers 13 residues. Trimming stripped 1 base from V and 4 bases from J, with 8 bases between. Germline-derived CDR1 and CDR2 are MNHEY and SMNVEV (reference sequence). Here the CDR3 DNA reads TGTGCCAGCAGTTTATTGGGGGGATACGAGCAGTACTTC. Its protein is CASSLLGGYEQYF.

This chain connects TRBV19 to TRBJ2-1; a weak D match, TRBD2 (5 bases). The germline CDR1 and CDR2 sequences are LNHDA and SQIVND (reference sequence). V gave up 7 bases and J gave up 6 bases, with 16 bases separating them. CDR3 length equals 14 residues. The CDR3 region is CASTLPGTSNEQFF. Written as DNA, the CDR3 is TGTGCCAGTACCCTCCCGGGAACCTCCAATGAGCAGTTCTTC.

This chain connects TRBV28 to TRBJ1-3; D is unresolved. Germline-derived CDR1 and CDR2 are MDHEN and SYDVKM. V was clipped by 5 bases and J by 3 bases, with 20 bases between them. The CDR3 is 17 amino acids. For the CDR3, the DNA is TGTGCCAGCAGTCCACCTCGTGTCCCCGGGAGTGGAAACACCATATATTTT. Translated, it gives CASSPPRVPGSGNTIYF.

The chain links TRBV28 to TRBJ1-1; D is ambiguous. Looked up from germline, CDR1 is MDHEN and CDR2 is SYDVKM. CDR3 length: 14 amino acids. Trimming shortened V by 0 bases and J by 9 bases, and 14 bases separated the two germline ends. CDR3 sequence: CASSLWGSTAKAFF. DNA for the CDR3: TGTGCCAGCAGTTTATGGGGGTCGACGGCCAAAGCTTTCTTT.

The CDR3, as DNA: TGTGCCAGCAGTTTAAGAAAGCTCTCCTACAATGAGCAGTTCTTC. Amino acid sequence: CASSLRKLSYNEQFF. The chain is built from TRBV27 and TRBJ2-1, with unresolved D. Trimming took 2 bases from V and 0 from J, leaving 8 bases between them. Germline assignment: CDR1 MNHEY and CDR2 SMNVEV (reference sequence). CDR3 length equals 15 residues.

The rearrangement uses TRBV28 and TRBJ1-3, with D uncertain. CDR1 is MDHEN, CDR2 SYDVKM, per germline. The CDR3 length is 16 residues. V lost 4 bases to trimming and J lost 2 bases, with 15 bases between them. The CDR3 reads CASSSVDRSTGNTIYF. CDR3 in DNA: TGTGCCAGCAGTTCTGTCGACCGAAGCACTGGAAACACCATATATTTT.

The rearrangement links TRBV6-1 to TRBJ2-7; 8 nucleotides agree with TRBD1. The CDR3 totals 13 residues. Trimming at V came to 9 bases and at J to 5 bases, leaving 9 bases not matched to a gene. Per the germline V gene, CDR1 is MNHNS and CDR2 is SASEGT. Here the CDR3 reads CARIRTGLNEQYF. The CDR3 DNA follows: TGTGCCAGGATACGGACAGGGTTGAACGAGCAGTACTTC.

V usage is TRBV6-5 and J usage is TRBJ1-2; no clear D gene. Looked up from germline, CDR1 is MNHEY and CDR2 is SVGAGI. V was pared by 10 bases and J by 3 bases, with 12 bases between. This CDR3 has 12 amino acids. DNA of the CDR3: TGTGCCACCTCCGTCCCCCACTATGGCTACACCTTC. Its translation is CATSVPHYGYTF.

This rearrangement joins TRBV7-6 to TRBJ2-2, with TRBD2 matching over 13 bases. Trimming cost V 8 bases and J 2 bases; bases outside gene matches: 5. This CDR3 has 16 amino acids. The germline gives CDR1 SGHVS, CDR2 FNYEAQ. The DNA of the CDR3 is TGTGCCAGCGGACTAGCGGGGGCCTCAAACACCGGGGAGCTGTTTTTT. Its translation is CASGLAGASNTGELFF. Full variable domain (outside the CDR3, taken from reference TRBV7-6 and TRBJ2-2): GAGVSQSPRYKVTKRGQDVALRCDPISGHVSLYWYRQALGQGPEFLTYFNYEAQQDKSGLPNDRFSAERPEGSISTLTIQRTEQRDSAMYRCASGLAGASNTGELFFGEGSRLTVL.

V usage is TRBV19 and J usage is TRBJ2-5; the D is unclear. Germline V gives CDR1 LNHDA, CDR2 SQIVND (reference sequence). CDR3 size: 15 residues. V was pared by 0 bases and J by 5 bases, with 13 bases between. The CDR3 loop is CASSIEWGSLETQYF. In nucleotides, the CDR3 is TGTGCCAGTAGTATAGAGTGGGGTTCTTTGGAGACCCAGTACTTC.

The V gene is TRBV9, the J gene TRBJ1-4, with D unresolved. This CDR3 contains 14 residues. V was pared by 0 bases and J by 4 bases, with 7 bases between. Germline CDR1 reads SGDLS; CDR2 reads YYNGEE. The CDR3 here is CASSVDSFNEKLFF. The DNA of the CDR3 is TGTGCCAGCAGCGTAGACAGCTTTAATGAAAAACTGTTTTTT.

V usage is TRBV19 and J usage is TRBJ2-7; 7 nucleotides align to TRBD1. CDR1 is LNHDA, CDR2 SQIVND, per germline (reference sequence). V lost 2 bases to trimming and J lost 4 bases; unmatched junction nucleotides: 11. The CDR3 totals 16 residues. CDR3 protein: CASSIQPGQSLYEQYF. CDR3 DNA: TGTGCCAGTAGTATACAACCGGGACAGTCTCTTTACGAGCAGTACTTC.

The chain carries TRBV4-2 and TRBJ1-6; D is possibly TRBD1 (5 bases). Germline-derived CDR1 and CDR2 are LGHNA and YNFKEQ. CDR3 length: 14 amino acids. Trimming removed 5 bases at V and 8 bases at J, with 13 bases between. The CDR3 sequence: CASSLGGTYSPLHF. In nucleotides, the CDR3 is TGTGCCAGCAGCTTGGGAGGGACGTATTCACCCCTCCACTTT.

The chain's CDR3 is CASSLGTGGYEQYF. The DNA of the CDR3 is TGTGCCAGCAGCTTAGGGACAGGGGGCTACGAGCAGTACTTC. The chain employs TRBV11-2 and TRBJ2-7; 10 bases align to TRBD1. Per the germline V gene, CDR1 is SGHAT and CDR2 is FQNNGV. The CDR3 length is 14 residues. Trimming cost V 1 base and J 3 bases; bases outside gene matches: 0. The complete variable domain, with remaining parts taken from reference TRBV11-2 and TRBJ2-7, reads EAGVAQSPRYKIIEKRQSVAFWCNPISGHATLYWYQQILGQGPKLLIQFQNNGVVDDSQLPKDRFSAERLKGVDSTLKIQPAKLEDSAVYLCASSLGTGGYEQYFGPGTRLTVT.

This chain uses TRBV19 with TRBJ1-3, with D uncertain. CDR3 size: 13 residues. Germline V CDR1 and CDR2: LNHDA, SQIVND (reference sequence). V lost 6 bases and J 0 bases, leaving 6 bases between the germline ends. The CDR3 loop is CASRQISGNTIYF. In DNA, the CDR3 is TGTGCCAGTAGACAGATCTCTGGAAACACCATATATTTT.

This chain links TRBV5-1 with TRBJ2-1; no clear D gene. V was shortened by 0 bases and J by 0 bases, with 10 bases between the two germline ends. Per germline, CDR1 SGHRS and CDR2 YFSETQ. This CDR3 is built from 16 residues. CDR3 amino acids: CASSLVAGLSYNEQFF. The CDR3 DNA reads as TGCGCCAGCAGCTTGGTAGCAGGCCTCTCCTACAATGAGCAGTTCTTC.

The chain employs TRBV2 and TRBJ1-5; 9 bases map to TRBD1. The V segment lost 5 bases and the J segment 1 base; nucleotides outside the gene matches: 3. This CDR3 is built from 15 residues. In germline, CDR1 is SNHLY, CDR2 FYNNEI. CDR3 region: CASSKDRGSNQPQHF. CDR3 nucleotides: TGTGCCAGCAGTAAGGACAGGGGCAGCAATCAGCCCCAGCATTTT.

The V gene is TRBV30, the J gene TRBJ2-3; no definite D call. Germline lookup yields CDR1 GTSNPN and CDR2 SVGIG (reference sequence). Trimming cost V 8 bases and J 5 bases, with 11 bases left between them. The CDR3 runs to 11 residues. In DNA form, the CDR3 reads TGTGCCCACCCCCCGGGAGATACGCAGTATTTT. This gives the protein CAHPPGDTQYF.

V usage is TRBV7-9 and J usage is TRBJ1-5; D unclear. Between the trimmed V and J ends, which lost 2 bases and 3 bases, there was a span of 11 bases. The CDR3 is 15 residues long. CDR1 and CDR2 (germline): SEHNR, FQNEAQ (reference sequence). The CDR3 DNA reads as TGTGCCAGCAGCTTATCTGGCAGTTTCAATCAGCCCCAGCATTTT. This codes for CASSLSGSFNQPQHF.

Notes on this clone: The junction differs from germline at one of its ends, possibly a read error. The chain has TRBV7-7 and TRBJ2-5; 7 nucleotides agree with TRBD1. The germline gives CDR1 SSHAT, CDR2 FNYEAQ (reference sequence). The CDR3 extends over 17 amino acids. The CDR3 DNA reads as TGTGCTAGCAGCCCCGTCCGTGGGGGCAGGGGGCAAGAGACCCAGTACTTC. Its translation is CASSPVRGGRGQETQYF.